This T cell receptor (beta chain) originates from a study of blood T cell repertoires in COVID-19. In the study overall: Sources were T cells, B-cell-depleted T cells, or PBMCs; the material itself was cDNA or gDNA.

The protocol was immunoSEQ multiplex PCR, while the TCRdb copy is restricted to in-frame clones and leaves out a portion. The sample lists some 170,000 clones, around nine tenths occurring once. The V gene's germline CDR1 is SGHKS and CDR2 YYEKEE (reference sequence). The ends lost 0 bases at V and 2 bases at J; junction bases unmatched: 8. The CDR3 contains 18 residues. This clonotype was sampled from an older woman with COVID-19, enrolled during active disease. Sequencing was carried out using peripheral blood. This chain links TRBV5-5 with TRBJ2-1; TRBD1 matches at 10 bases. The CDR3 is CASSLAQDRGVTYNEQFF. CDR3 DNA: TGTGCCAGCAGCTTGGCCCAGGACAGGGGGGTTACCTACAATGAGCAGTTCTTC.